This T cell receptor beta chain was recorded in a study of post-analysis software for immune sequencing data. For this clonotype: The antigen remains undetermined.

TCR beta cDNA libraries included unique molecular identifiers. TCRdb reanalysed the PCR reads using MiXCR and keeps one entry per CDR3 protein. The top ten clones hold around 10% of a sample with about half a million distinct CDR3 sequences, 40% to 55% of them seen once. Study-level results: In patients, roughly 5 TRBV segments were more frequent than in controls, with TRBV5-6, TRBV5-1 and TRBV20-1 among them.

Germline trimming cut 2 bases from V and 0 bases from J; bases unmatched to any gene: 8. Germline V gene data show CDR1 as KGHDR and CDR2 as SFDVKD. The CDR3 has 19 residues. Sequencing was carried out using blood. This clonotype was sampled from a girl aged 10 to 17 with multiple sclerosis. This rearrangement joins TRBV24-1 to TRBJ2-3; 12 positions agree with TRBD2. The CDR3 DNA reads TGTGCCACCAGTGATTCGACTAGCGGGAGCACCCTTAGCACAGATACGCAGTATTTT. Translated, it gives CATSDSTSGSTLSTDTQYF.